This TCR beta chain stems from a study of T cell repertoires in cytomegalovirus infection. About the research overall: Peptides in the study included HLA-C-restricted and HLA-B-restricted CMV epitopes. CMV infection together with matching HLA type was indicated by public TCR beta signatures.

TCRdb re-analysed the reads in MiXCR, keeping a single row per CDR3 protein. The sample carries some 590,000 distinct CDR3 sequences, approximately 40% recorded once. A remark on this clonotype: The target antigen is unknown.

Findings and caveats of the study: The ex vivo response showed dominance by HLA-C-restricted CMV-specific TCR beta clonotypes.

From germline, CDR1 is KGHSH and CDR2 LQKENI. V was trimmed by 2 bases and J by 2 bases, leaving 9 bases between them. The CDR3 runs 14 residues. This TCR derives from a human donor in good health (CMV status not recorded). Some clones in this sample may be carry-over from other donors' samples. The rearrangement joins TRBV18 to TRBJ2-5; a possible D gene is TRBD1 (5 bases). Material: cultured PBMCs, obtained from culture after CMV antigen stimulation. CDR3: CASSPRTLQETQYF. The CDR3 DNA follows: TGTGCCAGCTCACCAAGGACACTTCAAGAGACCCAGTACTTC. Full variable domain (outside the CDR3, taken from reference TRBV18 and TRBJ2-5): NAGVMQNPRHLVRRRGQEARLRCSPMKGHSHVYWYRQLPEEGLKFMVYLQKENIIDESGMPKERFSAEFPKEGPSILRIQQVVRGDSAAYFCASSPRTLQETQYFGPGTRLLVL.